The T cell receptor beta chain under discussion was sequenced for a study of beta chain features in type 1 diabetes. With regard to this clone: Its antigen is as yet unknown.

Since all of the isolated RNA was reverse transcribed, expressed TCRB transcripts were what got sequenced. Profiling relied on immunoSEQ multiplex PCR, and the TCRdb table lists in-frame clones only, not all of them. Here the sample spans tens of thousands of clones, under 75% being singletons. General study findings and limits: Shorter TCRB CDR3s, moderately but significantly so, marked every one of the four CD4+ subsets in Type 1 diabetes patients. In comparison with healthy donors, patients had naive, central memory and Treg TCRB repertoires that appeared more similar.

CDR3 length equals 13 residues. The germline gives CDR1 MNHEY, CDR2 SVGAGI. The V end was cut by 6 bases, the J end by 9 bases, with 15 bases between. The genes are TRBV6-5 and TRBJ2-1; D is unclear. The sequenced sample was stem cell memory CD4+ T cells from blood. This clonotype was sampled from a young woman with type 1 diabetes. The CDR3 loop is CASRSDSRGEQFF. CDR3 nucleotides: TGTGCCAGCAGGTCCGACTCCCGTGGTGAGCAGTTCTTC.